Sequencing of this T cell receptor (beta chain) was carried out in a study of shared clonotypes between healthy human individuals. The CDR3 is 13 amino acids. The V gene's germline CDR1 is SGHDT and CDR2 YYEEEE. V shed 4 bases, J shed 1 base, and the junction held 2 bases outside the gene matches. TCRdb's table, derived via immunoSEQ multiplex PCR, lists solely in-frame clones and lacks some. The top ten hold almost 0.9% of the sample, which has about 1.1 million clones, 70% to 85% seen once. V gene TRBV5-6 combines with J gene TRBJ2-7, with 7 bases matching TRBD2. This sequence originates from a man younger than 35 in good health. Some clones in this sample may be carry-over from other donors' samples. Sequenced sample: memory CD4+ T cells from PBMCs. The subset here: CD45RA-negative fraction. CDR3: CASSRDYSYEQYF. The CDR3, as DNA: TGTGCCAGCAGCCGGGACTATTCCTACGAGCAGTACTTC.